The T cell receptor (beta chain) described here comes from a study of CD8+ T cells in alopecia areata (dated by TCRdb to 2016 to 2018). As for the study more broadly: Treated patients were enrolled in an open-label pilot trial of oral tofacitinib at 5 to 10 mg twice daily for moderate-to-severe alopecia areata. RNA was obtained with the PAXgene miRNA kit for fixed scalp, the miRNeasy kit for PBMCs, and the RNeasy kit for mouse skin. Biopsies were taken from tofacitinib-treated patients at baseline and again at 4 and 24 weeks into treatment, and several of those patients also had a later scalp biopsy. immunoSEQ multiplex PCR using 35 Vbeta forward primers and 13 Jbeta reverse primers was used to amplify TCRbeta CDR3 regions. Clonality in the scalp was compared among normal scalp (n=4), patchy alopecia areata scalp (n=8), and alopecia totalis/universalis scalp (n=8). The SALT score, which quantifies the percentage of affected scalp surface area, was used to measure disease severity in treated patients. The study used high-throughput TCRbeta sequencing to examine T cell clonal expansion in alopecia areata, in both the C3H/HeJ mouse model and human patients. On the human side, TCRbeta sequencing was run on scalp tissue and on sorted CD4+ and CD8+ peripheral blood T cells from healthy controls and from alopecia areata patients with either patchy or totalis/universalis disease. Tofacitinib was administered for 6 to 18 months, and 6 months of follow-up off drug were then conducted to assess delayed response and recurrence.

The sample's time point label, in plain terms: about 4 weeks on oral tofacitinib. This sample's treatment or condition label indicates: oral pan-JAK inhibitor, 5-10 mg twice daily. Lesional scalp punch biopsies and peripheral blood were obtained from alopecia areata patients. After PBMCs were isolated by density centrifugation and stained for CD3, CD4 and CD8, a FACSAria was used to sort CD4+ and CD8+ T cells. This clone was observed at least ten times. Its target antigen remains unknown. One base away there is no much larger clone; base qualities are not given. From the germline V gene (reference sequence), CDR1 is LNHDA and CDR2 is SQIVND. The CDR3 starts with the cysteine, ends with the phenylalanine, and has 12 residues. Only the CDR3 DNA is retained, 36 bases long and in frame from the first base. The junction carries 9 bases between V and J, which are trimmed by 5 bases and 7 bases respectively.

Receptor libraries were prepared by the immunoSEQ multiplex PCR assay. RNA was extracted from all samples and reverse transcribed into cDNA, which served as template for TCR sequencing. First-strand cDNA was synthesized using SuperScript III with a 2:1 mix of oligo-dT and random hexamers. A synthetic immune receptor repertoire was used to gauge amplification bias, and whatever bias remained was removed computationally. On the study's bioinformatics: After raw reads were preprocessed to remove errors, the CDR3 was defined following IMGT conventions as running from the conserved cysteine to phenylalanine. To get clonality, Shannon entropy was normalized by log2 of the number of productive unique TCRs and the result was subtracted from 1. CD4 or CD8 identity of scalp clones was inferred by cross-referencing scalp TCRbeta sequences with sorted blood CD4 and CD8 repertoires. As stored in TCRdb, this immuneACCESS dataset retains in-frame rearrangements with V and J assigned. A fraction of the clones does not appear; measured against another copy, unresolved V genes explain less than half of the discrepancy, and the remainder lacks a known reason. The DNA was the basis for D and trimming; V, J and clone size are from that table. For this sample the table gives 90,000 to 100,000 clones, of which 50% to 75% were detected only once. The ten largest clones capture around 15% of the sample.

Findings and caveats that apply to the study as a whole: Many expanded lesional clones persisted in scalp and blood during tofacitinib treatment, which may partly explain relapse after stopping treatment. Compared with normal scalp, lesional scalp had higher clonality and more expanded CD8+ clones, particularly in alopecia totalis/universalis, a pattern that suggests antigenic drive. Compared with mice, TCR sequences shared between patients were less clear, possibly partly because of HLA diversity across the patient population. Tofacitinib significantly lowered scalp clonality and the number of expanded CD8+ clones among the top 100 scalp clones. Scalp TCR repertoire analysis is complicated because resident alphabeta T cells in normal human skin are also sequenced, whereas mouse skin is dominated by gammadelta T cells. Because the treated cohort was small and included a single nonresponder, larger studies are needed to assess links between baseline CD8+ expansion and response.

The sample in question was CD8+ T cells sorted from blood, obtained at week 4, from a patient treated with tofacitinib. The rearrangement combines TRBV19 with TRBJ2-1; the D gene remains uncertain. This TCR came from a human donor with alopecia areata. The bases read TGTGCCAGTAGTTTACCCGGGAATGAGCAGTTCTTC. Its product reads: CASSLPGNEQFF.